This T cell receptor beta chain was recovered during a study of shared clonotypes between healthy human individuals. The V end lost 1 base, the J end lost 5 bases, and 11 bases lay between the germline ends. The length of the CDR3 is 14 residues. Germline CDR1 is SNHLY and CDR2 is FYNNEI. Donors comprised only Caucasian adults living in Nashville, Tennessee. Each replicate PCR on the sorted subsets used approximately 200 ng DNA (around 30,000 T cell genomes). The method was immunoSEQ multiplex PCR; TCRdb's version includes in-frame clones alone and lacks a portion of them. Among a few million clones listed, approximately 94% were seen once.

Sequenced sample: naive CD4+ T cells sorted from blood. The subset denotes: CD45RA+ positively selected. This rearrangement joins TRBV2 to TRBJ2-5; D is undetermined. The TCR originated in a man aged 18 to 30 in good health. CDR3 amino acids: CASSEVSSRETQYF. In DNA, the CDR3 is TGTGCCAGCAGTGAAGTATCCAGCAGGGAGACCCAGTACTTC.